This T cell receptor beta chain stems from a study of shared clonotypes between healthy human individuals. Generated by immunoSEQ multiplex PCR, the TCRdb table keeps only in-frame clones and is missing some. The sample holds some 2,400,000 clones, around 95% seen once. The germline V and J ends were trimmed by 6 bases and 1 base, with 12 bases remaining between them. CDR1 is LGHNA and CDR2 is YNFKEQ in the germline V gene. The CDR3 contains 15 residues. This receptor was obtained from a man aged 18-30 years in good health. This chain joins TRBV4-2 and TRBJ2-2, with D perhaps assigned TRBD1 or TRBD2 (5 bases each). The sequencing input was naive CD4+ T cells sorted from blood. As to subset: CD45RA+ positively selected. This CDR3 reads CASSPGTKNTGELFF. In nucleotides, the CDR3 is TGTGCCAGCAGTCCAGGGACCAAGAACACCGGGGAGCTGTTTTTT.